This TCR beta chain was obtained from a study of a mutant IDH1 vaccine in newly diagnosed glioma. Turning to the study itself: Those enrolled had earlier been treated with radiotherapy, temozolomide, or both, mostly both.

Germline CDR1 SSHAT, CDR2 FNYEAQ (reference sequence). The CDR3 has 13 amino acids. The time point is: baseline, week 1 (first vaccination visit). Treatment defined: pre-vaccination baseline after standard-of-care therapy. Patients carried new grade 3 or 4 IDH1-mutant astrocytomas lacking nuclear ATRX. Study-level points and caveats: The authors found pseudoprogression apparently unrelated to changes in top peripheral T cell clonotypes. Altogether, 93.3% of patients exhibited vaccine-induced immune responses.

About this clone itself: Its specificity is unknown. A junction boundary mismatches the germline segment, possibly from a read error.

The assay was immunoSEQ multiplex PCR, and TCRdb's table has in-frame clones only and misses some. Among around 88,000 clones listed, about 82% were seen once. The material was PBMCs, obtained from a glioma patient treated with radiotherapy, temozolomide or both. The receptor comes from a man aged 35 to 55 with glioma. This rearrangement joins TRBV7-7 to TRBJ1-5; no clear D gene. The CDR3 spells CASSLGRSPNRHF. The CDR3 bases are TGTGCTAGCAGCTTAGGGAGATCTCCAAATCGTCATTTT.